This T cell receptor beta chain was captured by sequencing in a study of T-cell reconstitution after alpha-beta-depleted transplantation in children listed by TCRdb under 2016. A note on the overall study: The study quantitatively tracked T-cell immune reconstitution after TCRalphabeta/CD19-depleted allogeneic hematopoietic cell transplantation in children using TCR repertoire profiling.

The library was generated by PCR. The instrument was an Illumina HiSeq 2500. Molecular barcoding was employed in the preparation of TCR libraries, with unique molecular identifiers being used to normalize TCRbeta repertoire quantification. The public reads were run again by TCRdb, first through fastp at Q25 and then through MiXCR, and only productive beta chains were kept. A single entry per CDR3 protein holds the most common genes and DNA from its merged rows. The sample yields some 830,000 distinct CDR3 sequences; under 20% were counted once. Of the sample, around 5% falls within the top ten clones. Of note for this clonotype: Its antigen specificity is not known. Per-nucleotide qualities are absent, and no much larger clonotype sits a single base away.

V was cut back by 5 bases and J by 6 bases, leaving a gap of 20 bases between them. Taken from cysteine to phenylalanine, the CDR3 has 16 residues. Only CDR3 DNA is held: 48 bases, read in frame from base 1. The germline V gene gives CDR1 as SGHTA and CDR2 as FQGNSA. According to the study, the label for this sample's treatment or condition signals: allogeneic hematopoietic cell transplantation with graft depleted of TCRalphabeta T cells and CD19 B cells. TCRalphabeta/CD19-depleted allogeneic hematopoietic cell grafts were given to the transplant recipients, all of whom were children. General conclusions and limits of the study: In some patients, high TCRbeta diversity at day 60 was attributed to recipient T cells and intrathymic progenitors that had survived conditioning. The apparently early recovery of alphabetaT-cell counts about two months after transplant reportedly depended on only several hundred rapidly expanded clones that came from non-depleted graft cells. Over subsequent months, a decline in hyperexpanded clone frequencies was noted, and after one year, T-cell counts and TCRbeta diversity were mostly ascribed to newly produced T cells.

In this chain, TRBV7-2 is recombined with TRBJ2-1; TRBD2 is a possible D gene, resting on 6 matching bases. The specimen was PBMCs, mostly from graft donor cells, collected 360 days after TCRalphabeta/CD19-depleted stem cell transplant. The sequence was collected from a male patient younger than 18 who had a stem cell transplant for acute lymphoblastic leukemia, so the T cells may come from the graft donor. The CDR3 sequence is CASSRLPLGLLNEQFF. At the DNA level, the sequence is TGTGCCAGCAGCCGGTTACCCCTGGGACTGCTCAATGAGCAGTTCTTC.